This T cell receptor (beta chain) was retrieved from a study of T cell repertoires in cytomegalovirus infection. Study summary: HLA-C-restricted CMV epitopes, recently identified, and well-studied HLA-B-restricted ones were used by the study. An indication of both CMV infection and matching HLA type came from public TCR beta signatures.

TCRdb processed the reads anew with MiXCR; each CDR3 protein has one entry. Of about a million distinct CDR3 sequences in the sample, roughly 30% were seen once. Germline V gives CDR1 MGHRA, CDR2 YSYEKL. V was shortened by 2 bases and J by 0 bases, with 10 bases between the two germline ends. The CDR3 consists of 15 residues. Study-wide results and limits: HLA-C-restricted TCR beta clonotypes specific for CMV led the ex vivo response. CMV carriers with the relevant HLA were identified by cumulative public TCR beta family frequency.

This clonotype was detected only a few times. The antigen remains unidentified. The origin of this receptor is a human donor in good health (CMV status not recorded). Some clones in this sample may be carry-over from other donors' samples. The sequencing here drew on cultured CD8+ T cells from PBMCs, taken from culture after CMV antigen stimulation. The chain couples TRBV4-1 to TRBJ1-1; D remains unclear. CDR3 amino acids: CASSQYPDMNTEAFF. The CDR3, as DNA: TGCGCCAGCAGCCAATATCCAGACATGAACACTGAAGCTTTCTTT.